The 12 T cell receptor beta chains below were found in one sample sequenced in a study of regulatory T cells in long-lasting Graves disease (dated by TCRdb to the early 2020s). The sample's time point, from its label and the paper: persistent/refractory GD, antithyroid drugs over 5 years with positive TRAb. RNA was extracted from PBMCs in TRIzol for both TCR sequencing and RNA sequencing. Library prep was done by multiplex PCR. The instrument was an Illumina HiSeq 4000. TCR beta libraries were built with iRepertoire HTBI primers and Arm-PCR amplification of CDR3 regions. TCRdb applied fastp at Q25 and MiXCR to the public reads, then kept only in-frame beta chains. Entries are consolidated by CDR3 protein sequence, retaining the most common genes and DNA. The sample profile shows about 310,000 distinct CDR3 sequences; roughly a fifth of them were found once. The ten biggest clones cover roughly 50% of the sample.

The sample consisted of peripheral blood mononuclear cells (PBMCs), taken when the disease was refractory, from a patient treated with antithyroid drugs. These receptor sequences come from a female donor with Graves disease.

This clonotype has a handful of counts. This rearrangement joins TRBV4-1 to TRBJ1-4; 8 nucleotides line up with TRBD1. The CDR3 totals 15 residues. CDR1 is MGHRA and CDR2 is YSYEKL in the germline V gene. The J segment lost 7 bases and the V segment lost 3 bases, leaving 7 bases of the junction unmatched. The CDR3 nucleotides are TGCGCCAGCAGCCAGCACAGGGGGATTGCTGAAAAACTGTTTTTT. Amino acids: CASSQHRGIAEKLFF.

This clonotype was seen repeatedly, ten times or more. This chain joins TRBV11-2 and TRBJ2-7; D uncertain. The V end lost 5 bases, the J end lost 2 bases, and 10 bases lay between the germline ends. CDR3 length: 13 residues. CDR1 is SGHAT, CDR2 FQNNGV, per germline. CDR3 in DNA: TGTGCCAGCAGCCCCGTCCAGACCTACGAGCAGTACTTC. Translated, it gives CASSPVQTYEQYF.

The J gene is TRBJ1-5, the V gene TRBV7-2, with D tentatively TRBD1 (6 bases). This CDR3 contains 15 residues. Between the trimmed V and J ends, which lost 5 bases and 3 bases, there was a span of 14 bases. Germline V CDR1 and CDR2: SGHTA, FQGNSA. The CDR3 nucleotides read TGTGCCAGCAGCACCGATTGGACAGCCAATCAGCCCCAGCATTTT. Its translation is CASSTDWTANQPQHF.

This clonotype was recorded at least ten times. V usage is TRBV20-1 and J usage is TRBJ1-5; D is undetermined. The CDR3 has 14 residues. With 0 bases removed from V and 1 base from J, the gap between germline ends came to 7 bases. Germline CDR1 is DFQATT and CDR2 is SNEGSKA (reference sequence). The CDR3 region is CSARDRVSNQPQHF. The CDR3 DNA is TGCAGTGCTAGAGATCGGGTCAGCAATCAGCCCCAGCATTTT.

The chain links TRBV11-2 to TRBJ2-1; 12 nucleotides align to TRBD2. This CDR3 is 19 amino acids long. V was pared by 1 base and J by 7 bases, with 14 bases of the junction left unmatched. The V gene's germline CDR1 is SGHAT and CDR2 FQNNGV. CDR3 coding DNA: TGTGCCAGCAGCTTAGTATTAACTCGACTAGCGGGAGACAGGAATGAGCAGTTCTTC. Residues: CASSLVLTRLAGDRNEQFF.

This clonotype was found a few times. The V call is TRBV30, the J call TRBJ2-2, with no clear D. Looked up from germline, CDR1 is GTSNPN and CDR2 is SVGIG (reference sequence). V lost 3 bases and J lost 6, with 11 bases in between. This CDR3 is built from 13 residues. CDR3 amino acids: CAWRQRGPGELFF. The CDR3 DNA reads as TGTGCCTGGAGGCAGCGAGGCCCCGGGGAGCTGTTTTTT.

This clonotype was observed many times. The chain combines TRBV12-3 or TRBV12-4 with TRBJ2-2; D is unclear. This CDR3 contains 12 residues. V lost 2 bases to trimming and J lost 6 bases, with 4 bases between them. As DNA, the CDR3 is TGTGCCAGCAGTTTATATGCCGGGGAGCTGTTTTTT. This translates into CASSLYAGELFF.

V and J are TRBV29-1 and TRBJ1-2; D gene uncertain. Germline-derived CDR1 and CDR2 are SQVTM and ANQGSEA. V was cut by 4 bases and J by 2 bases, with 11 bases left in between. This CDR3 region has 13 residues. CDR3 region: CSVGLGPNYGYTF. As DNA, the CDR3 is TGCAGCGTTGGTTTGGGCCCGAACTATGGCTACACCTTC. Supplemented by reference TRBV29-1 and TRBJ1-2, the full variable domain reads SAVISQKPSRDICQRGTSLTIQCQVDSQVTMMFWYRQQPGQSLTLIATANQGSEATYESGFVIDKFPISRPNLTFSTLTVSNMSPEDSSIYLCSVGLGPNYGYTFGSGTRLTVV.

This clonotype appeared many times. The CDR3 DNA follows: TGCAGTGCTACCCCGCGCCCAGGGGTGGCGACCCAGTACTTC. Translation gives CSATPRPGVATQYF. The chain recombines TRBV20-1 with TRBJ2-5, with D perhaps TRBD1 (6 bases). Germline CDR1 DFQATT, CDR2 SNEGSKA (reference sequence). This CDR3 comprises 14 residues. V lost 4 bases, J lost 7 bases, and 19 bases lay in between.

This clonotype appeared a few times. V gene TRBV11-2 combines with J gene TRBJ2-1; 7 bases agree with TRBD1. The CDR3 contains 15 residues. With 2 bases clipped from V and 4 bases from J, the junction kept 5 bases outside the gene matches. Germline CDR1 reads SGHAT; CDR2 reads FQNNGV. The CDR3 region has the DNA TGTGCCAGCAGCTTACCGGGACAGAAATACAATGAGCAGTTCTTC. Amino acids: CASSLPGQKYNEQFF.

This clonotype was detected ten times or more. This chain connects TRBV7-9 to TRBJ2-7, with D maybe TRBD2 (5 bases). The germline V and J ends were trimmed by 1 base and 6 bases, with 10 bases remaining between them. The CDR3 is made up of 13 amino acids. CDR1 and CDR2 (germline): SEHNR, FQNEAQ (reference sequence). CDR3 DNA: TGTGCCAGCAGCTTAGGTAATAGCGCCGAGCAGTACTTC. It codes for CASSLGNSAEQYF.

The chain recombines TRBV20-1 with TRBJ2-7; TRBD2 might be the D (6 bases). V was clipped by 4 bases and J by 2 bases, with 12 bases between them. The CDR3 contains 13 residues. The V gene's germline CDR1 is DFQATT and CDR2 SNEGSKA (reference sequence). The CDR3 bases are TGCAGTGCTACCCGACGGGAGACCTACGAGCAGTACTTC. Translated, it gives CSATRRETYEQYF.